This T cell receptor (beta chain) is drawn from a study of blood T cell repertoires in COVID-19. Study details: Spain, Italy and the United States supplied samples that represented acute and convalescent COVID-19. Sample material is recorded as cDNA or gDNA derived from T cells, B-cell-depleted T cells, or PBMCs.

As originally analysed: Quantification of nucleated cells was approximated via reference gene primer amplification. Data came from immunoSEQ multiplex PCR; TCRdb stores just in-frame clones and leaves some out. For V, J and clone size, that table is used; D and trimming come from the DNA. This table holds 90,000 to 150,000 clones, roughly 87% found once. The receptor comes from a man at least 80 years old with acute or convalescent COVID-19. Sequencing was carried out using peripheral blood.

The CDR3 region is CASSWSGWRNSPLHF. Written as DNA, the CDR3 is TGTGCCAGCAGTTGGTCAGGGTGGCGAAATTCACCCCTCCACTTT. This chain joins TRBV28 and TRBJ1-6; D possibly corresponds to TRBD1 (5 bases). Trimming took 4 bases from V and 7 from J, leaving 14 bases between them. CDR3 length: 15 amino acids. CDR1 is MDHEN, CDR2 SYDVKM, per germline.